Following are 21 T cell receptor beta chains from one sample sequenced in a study of T cell responses to AZD1222 COVID-19 vaccine. Assay used: immunoSEQ multiplex PCR; TCRdb lists only in-frame clones, some missing. The sample consists of under 200,000 clones, about 89% of them appearing once. This sample comprised peripheral blood, obtained on day 0 of AZD1222 vaccination. Every receptor here comes from an adult in good health.

This chain connects TRBV30 to TRBJ2-6, with 7 bases fitting TRBD1. V was pared by 0 bases and J by 2 bases, with 4 bases of the junction left unmatched. The CDR3 totals 16 residues. Germline CDR1 and CDR2: GTSNPN and SVGIG (reference sequence). The CDR3: CAWSVFGTAGANVLTF. As DNA, the CDR3 is TGTGCCTGGAGTGTATTCGGGACAGCTGGGGCCAACGTCCTGACTTTC.

This chain joins TRBV3-1 (or the pseudogene TRBV3-2) and TRBJ1-2; TRBD1 matches 11 bases. Germline trimming cut 6 bases from V and 6 bases from J; bases unmatched to any gene: 15. Germline V lookup: CDR1 LGHDT, CDR2 YNNKEL (reference sequence). The CDR3 is 17 amino acids. The CDR3 DNA sequence: TGTGCCAGCAGGTCTCGCGTTTCCGGGACAGGGGGGAATGGCTACACCTTC. Its protein product is CASRSRVSGTGGNGYTF.

The chain has TRBV7-2 and TRBJ1-3; D is possibly TRBD1 (5 bases). Deletions cut 2 bases from V and 4 bases from J, with 12 bases between. From germline, CDR1 is SGHTA and CDR2 FQGNSA. This CDR3 has 15 residues. CDR3: CASSLTLGDGNTIYF. CDR3 DNA: TGTGCCAGCAGCTTAACCTTGGGGGACGGAAACACCATATATTTT.

V gene TRBV5-8 combines with J gene TRBJ1-5; 7 bases agree with TRBD1. Germline V gene lookup returns CDR1 SGHTS and CDR2 YDEGEE. The CDR3 is 15 residues long. Losses at the gene ends were 3 bases for V and 8 bases for J; bases not matched to a gene: 11. The chain's CDR3 is CASSSIDRDEKPQHF. CDR3 DNA sequence: TGTGCCAGCAGCTCCATCGACAGGGACGAGAAGCCCCAGCATTTT.

V is TRBV7-5 and J is TRBJ1-2; TRBD1 reflects the table's D call only, with no check against the DNA. TRBV7-5 is described as a pseudogene. The CDR3 is made up of 17 amino acids. CDR3 sequence: CARSLPLKGTGGDGYTF. In DNA, the CDR3 is TGTGCCAGAAGCCTACCCCTGAAAGGGACAGGGGGCGATGGCTACACCTTC.

Notes on this clone: At one boundary the junction diverges from the germline segment, which might be a read error. This chain links TRBV7-7 with TRBJ2-3; D remains ambiguous. The germline V gene encodes CDR1 SSHAT and CDR2 FNYEAQ (reference sequence). The CDR3 spans 15 residues. DNA of the CDR3: TGTGCTAGCAGCTTAGAAGGCGGTAGCACAGATACGCAGTATTTT. Its translation is CASSLEGGSTDTQYF.

The genes are TRBV28 and TRBJ2-7; D not resolved. Germline V gives CDR1 MDHEN, CDR2 SYDVKM. Trimming pared 2 bases from V and 1 base from J, leaving 3 bases between. The CDR3 totals 12 residues. The chain's CDR3 is CASSLQSYEQYF. CDR3 sequence (DNA): TGTGCCAGCAGTTTACAGTCCTACGAGCAGTACTTC. The entire variable domain, with the rest obtained from reference TRBV28 and TRBJ2-7, is as follows: DVKVTQSSRYLVKRTGEKVFLECVQDMDHENMFWYRQDPGLGLRLIYFSYDVKMKEKGDIPEGYSVSREKKERFSLILESASTNQTSMYLCASSLQSYEQYFGPGTRLTVT.

V usage is TRBV11-3 and J usage is TRBJ1-1, with TRBD1 as a possible D gene (5 bases). The CDR3 contains 10 residues. Germline V CDR1 and CDR2: SGHNT, YENEEA. V was clipped by 9 bases and J by 10 bases, with 12 bases between them. DNA of the CDR3: TGTGCCAGTGACACTCAGGGAGCTTTCTTT. This sequence encodes CASDTQGAFF.

The chain is built from TRBV14 and TRBJ1-1; D not resolved. The V end lost 4 bases, the J end lost 3 bases, and 6 bases lay between the germline ends. There are 12 residues in the CDR3. Germline assignment: CDR1 SGHDN and CDR2 FVKESK. Here the CDR3 DNA reads TGTGCCAGCAGCCGGGTGGACACTGAAGCTTTCTTT. Protein sequence: CASSRVDTEAFF.

For this clone: Its ends do not fully match the called genes, so a read error is possible. The genes are TRBV28 and TRBJ2-7; 12 bases map to TRBD2. CDR3 size: 16 residues. Germline V gene sequence: CDR1 MDHEN, CDR2 SYDVKM. CDR3 amino acids: CAGSPGTSGLPTEQYF. CDR3 coding DNA: TGTGCCGGCAGCCCCGGGACTAGCGGGCTCCCAACTGAGCAGTACTTC.

This clone occurred a few times. This chain joins TRBV15 and TRBJ1-1, with D possibly being TRBD1 (5 bases). There are 15 residues in the CDR3. Germline CDR1 reads LNHNV; CDR2 reads YYDKDF (reference sequence). The V gene lost 0 bases and the J gene lost 4 bases, with 12 bases spanning the gap. The CDR3 nucleotides are TGTGCCACCAGCAGAGATCAGGCAGGGAGCACTGAAGCTTTCTTT. Translated, it gives CATSRDQAGSTEAFF. Full variable domain (rest looked up from reference TRBV15 and TRBJ1-1): DAMVIQNPRYQVTQFGKPVTLSCSQTLNHNVMYWYQQKSSQAPKLLFHYYDKDFNNEADTPDNFQSRRPNTSFCFLDIRSPGLGDTAMYLCATSRDQAGSTEAFFGQGTRLTVV.

This chain uses TRBV7-9 with TRBJ1-1; the match to TRBD1 covers 9 bases. Germline trimming cut 5 bases from V and 1 base from J; bases unmatched to any gene: 2. The CDR3 length is 14 residues. Germline V gene lookup returns CDR1 SEHNR and CDR2 FQNEAQ (reference sequence). CDR3 sequence: CASSKGQGNTEAFF. The CDR3 region has the DNA TGTGCCAGCAGCAAGGGACAGGGGAACACTGAAGCTTTCTTT.

The chain couples TRBV4-3 to TRBJ2-1; D is possibly TRBD1 (6 bases). The V gene lost 0 bases and the J gene lost 5 bases, with 17 bases spanning the gap. The CDR3 has 17 amino acids. Germline V gene sequence: CDR1 LGHNA, CDR2 YSLEER. DNA of the CDR3: TGCGCCAGCAGCCAAGACTGGGGGCAGCGAGTAAACAATGAGCAGTTCTTC. Protein product: CASSQDWGQRVNNEQFF.

J is TRBJ2-7 and V is TRBV19, with a weak D call TRBD1 (6 bases). Germline V gene lookup returns CDR1 LNHDA and CDR2 SQIVND (reference sequence). CDR3 length equals 14 residues. The V gene lost 6 bases and the J gene lost 2 bases, with 14 bases spanning the gap. CDR3 bases: TGTGCCAGTAGCTGGGGGCCGGCTACCTACGAGCAGTACTTC. This codes for CASSWGPATYEQYF.

This chain connects TRBV28 to TRBJ2-7, with 9 bases fitting TRBD1. This CDR3 region has 13 residues. CDR1 is MDHEN and CDR2 is SYDVKM in the germline V gene. The ends lost 3 bases at V and 6 bases at J; junction bases unmatched: 3. As DNA, the CDR3 is TGTGCCAGCAGTTTCCGACAGGGGGGCGAGCAGTACTTC. Protein sequence: CASSFRQGGEQYF.

The rearrangement joins TRBV27 to TRBJ1-1; 7 nucleotides align to TRBD1. The germline V gene encodes CDR1 MNHEY and CDR2 SMNVEV (reference sequence). V gave up 6 bases and J gave up 10 bases; unmatched junction bases: 14. The CDR3 loop spans 14 amino acids. The CDR3 DNA reads as TGTGCCAGCAGCCGACAGACAGGGACCACGGGAGCTTTCTTT. This translates into CASSRQTGTTGAFF.

This chain links TRBV3-1 (or the pseudogene TRBV3-2) with TRBJ1-4; unclear D gene. The germline gives CDR1 LGHDT, CDR2 YNNKEL (reference sequence). The CDR3 consists of 13 residues. V was cut by 3 bases and J by 10 bases, with 12 bases left in between. The CDR3 sequence: CASSQGVGGKLFF. In DNA form, the CDR3 reads TGTGCCAGCAGCCAGGGAGTAGGAGGAAAACTGTTTTTT.

J is TRBJ2-2 and V is TRBV7-6, with TRBD1 identical over 8 bases. V lost 5 bases to trimming and J lost 7 bases; unmatched junction nucleotides: 3. The CDR3 contains 13 residues. CDR1 and CDR2 (germline): SGHVS, FNYEAQ. CDR3 bases: TGTGCCAGCAGCCCCGGACAGGGCGGGGAGCTGTTTTTT. Its protein is CASSPGQGGELFF.

This chain links TRBV5-1 with TRBJ2-7, with D possibly being TRBD1 or TRBD2 (5 bases each). The V gene lost 0 bases and the J gene lost 7 bases, with 20 bases spanning the gap. Germline CDR1 is SGHRS and CDR2 is YFSETQ. The CDR3 is 16 residues long. CDR3 in amino acids: CASSLVVGTGNREQYF. In DNA form, the CDR3 reads TGCGCCAGCAGCTTGGTGGTCGGGACCGGGAATCGGGAGCAGTACTTC. Using reference TRBV5-1 and TRBJ2-7 for the parts outside the CDR3, the full variable domain is KAGVTQTPRYLIKTRGQQVTLSCSPISGHRSVSWYQQTPGQGLQFLFEYFSETQRNKGNFPGRFSGRQFSNSRSEMNVSTLELGDSALYLCASSLVVGTGNREQYFGPGTRLTVT.

The chain is built from TRBV2 and TRBJ2-1, with D perhaps TRBD1 (5 bases). Germline CDR1 is SNHLY and CDR2 is FYNNEI. V gave up 4 bases and J gave up 0 bases, with 13 bases separating them. The length of the CDR3 is 16 residues. CDR3 region: CASSALGASSYNEQFF. Here the CDR3 DNA reads TGTGCCAGCAGTGCCCTAGGGGCCAGCTCCTACAATGAGCAGTTCTTC.

The chain joins TRBV28 to TRBJ2-4; tentatively, D is TRBD1 (6 bases). Trimming stripped 3 bases from V and 6 bases from J, with 12 bases between. This CDR3 spans 14 amino acids. The germline V gene encodes CDR1 MDHEN and CDR2 SYDVKM. The CDR3 spells CASSLSGATNIQYF. The CDR3 nucleotides are TGTGCCAGCAGTTTGTCAGGGGCAACAAACATTCAGTACTTC.